This T cell receptor (beta chain) was recovered during a study of blood T cell repertoires in COVID-19. Looking at the study overall: T cells, B-cell-depleted T cells, or PBMCs provided the cDNA or gDNA that served as material.

The CDR3 consists of 14 residues. The V segment lost 4 bases and the J segment 7 bases; nucleotides outside the gene matches: 5. Per the germline V gene, CDR1 is SGHNT and CDR2 is YYREEE (reference sequence). In the study's own analysis: Estimates of nucleated cell counts were drawn from the amplification of reference gene primers. Only in-frame clones appear in the TCRdb table, and some are missing; sequencing was by immunoSEQ multiplex PCR. From that table come the V and J calls and clone size; the DNA was used to work out D and trimming. The sample lists 210,000 or so clones, just under 80% occurring once.

The sample comprised peripheral blood. This chain connects TRBV5-4 to TRBJ1-6, with 7 nucleotides matching TRBD1. The sequence derives from a woman of 80 years or more with active or convalescent COVID-19. The CDR3 spells CASSRTGSNSPLHF. CDR3 bases: TGTGCCAGCAGCCGGACAGGCTCAAATTCACCCCTCCACTTT.